The rows below give T cell receptor beta chains drawn from one sample of a study of T cells in Graves' hyperthyroidism and ophthalmopathy. TCRdb itself ran the multiplex PCR reads through MiXCR, one entry per CDR3 protein. The sample shows roughly 98,000 distinct CDR3 sequences, roughly 40% of them seen only once. Sequencing was done on a sample of peripheral blood or thyroid tissue (not recorded which). These TCRs come from a woman in her twenties or thirties with Graves' hyperthyroidism. The CDR3 runs from the conserved cysteine through the conserved F or W. D genes are given only for firm matches. Part of the rows lack a size; the others show once, few, many or a class for expanded clones.

j_call: TRBJ1-1; d_call: NA; v_call: TRBV6-6; clone_size: many; cdr3_nt: TGTGCCAGTCAGAGAAACACTGAAGCTTTCTTT; cdr3_aa: CASQRNTEAFF
j_call: TRBJ1-2; d_call: NA; v_call: TRBV29-1; clone_size: many; cdr3_nt: TGCAGCGGTTCAGGGGTGAATGGCTACACCTTC; cdr3_aa: CSGSGVNGYTF
j_call: TRBJ1-2; d_call: TRBD1; v_call: TRBV5-1; clone_size: many; cdr3_nt: TGCGCCAGCAGTTCCACCGGGACAGTCTTTTATGGCTACACCTTC; cdr3_aa: CASSSTGTVFYGYTF
j_call: TRBJ2-7; d_call: TRBD1; v_call: TRBV20-1; clone_size: many; cdr3_nt: TGCAGTGGGACAGGGGATCGGTACGAGCAGTACTTC; cdr3_aa: CSGTGDRYEQYF
j_call: TRBJ2-2; d_call: TRBD2; v_call: TRBV7-8; clone_size: NA; cdr3_nt: TGTGCCAGCAGCTTAGCTAGGGGAGGGACCGGGGAGCTGTTTTTT; cdr3_aa: CASSLARGGTGELFF
j_call: TRBJ2-3; d_call: TRBD2; v_call: TRBV6-6; clone_size: NA; cdr3_nt: TGTGCCAGCGCCCGACTAGCGGGAAACACAGATACGCAGTATTTT; cdr3_aa: CASARLAGNTDTQYF
j_call: TRBJ2-7; d_call: TRBD2; v_call: TRBV29-1; clone_size: NA; cdr3_nt: TGCAGCGTCTTAGCGGGATTGGAGTACGAGCAGTACTTC; cdr3_aa: CSVLAGLEYEQYF
j_call: TRBJ1-6; d_call: TRBD1; v_call: TRBV15; clone_size: NA; cdr3_nt: TGTGCCACCAGCAGTCTTCGACAGGGAACGGCCCTCCACTTT; cdr3_aa: CATSSLRQGTALHF
j_call: TRBJ2-2; d_call: TRBD1; v_call: TRBV5-1; clone_size: many; cdr3_nt: TGCGCCAGCAGGGAGCCGGGACAGGGAAGCGGGGAGCTGTTTTTT; cdr3_aa: CASREPGQGSGELFF
j_call: TRBJ2-5; d_call: TRBD2; v_call: TRBV11-1; clone_size: NA; cdr3_nt: TGTGCTTCCCTGACTAGCGGGAGGGCCAGAGAGACCCAGTACTTC; cdr3_aa: CASLTSGRARETQYF
j_call: TRBJ1-5; d_call: NA; v_call: TRBV7-3; clone_size: many; cdr3_nt: TGTGCCAGCAGCCGCGACGGGAATCAGCCCCAGCATTTT; cdr3_aa: CASSRDGNQPQHF
j_call: TRBJ1-5; d_call: TRBD1; v_call: TRBV9; clone_size: few; cdr3_nt: TGTGCCAGCTCTAGCCGGGACAGGACTAATCAGCCCCAGCATTTT; cdr3_aa: CASSSRDRTNQPQHF
j_call: TRBJ2-7; d_call: TRBD1; v_call: TRBV24-1; clone_size: NA; cdr3_nt: TGTGCCACACAGGGGGCGGACGAGCAGTACTTC; cdr3_aa: CATQGADEQYF
j_call: TRBJ2-3; d_call: NA; v_call: TRBV5-1; clone_size: few; cdr3_nt: TGCGCCAGCAGCTTCGACTCGGTGCCAGATACGCAGTATTTT; cdr3_aa: CASSFDSVPDTQYF
j_call: TRBJ1-4; d_call: NA; v_call: TRBV2; clone_size: NA; cdr3_nt: TGTGCCAGCAGCGACTATAGCAATGAAAAACTGTTTTTT; cdr3_aa: CASSDYSNEKLFF
j_call: TRBJ1-5; d_call: TRBD1; v_call: TRBV6-6; clone_size: NA; cdr3_nt: TGTGCCAGCGGGGGACAGGGAAGCAATCAGCCCCAGCATTTT; cdr3_aa: CASGGQGSNQPQHF
j_call: TRBJ1-2; d_call: TRBD1; v_call: TRBV15; clone_size: NA; cdr3_nt: TGTGCCACCAGCACCGAGACAGGGTTTCATGGCTACACCTTC; cdr3_aa: CATSTETGFHGYTF
j_call: TRBJ1-2; d_call: NA; v_call: TRBV20-1; clone_size: NA; cdr3_nt: TGCAGTGCTAGAGGGTACACCTTT; cdr3_aa: CSARGYTF
j_call: TRBJ1-1; d_call: NA; v_call: TRBV5-5; clone_size: many; cdr3_nt: TGTGCCAGCAGCGCGGAGGGGAGCCCAGGGGAAGGAGCTTTCTTT; cdr3_aa: CASSAEGSPGEGAFF
j_call: TRBJ1-6; d_call: NA; v_call: TRBV28; clone_size: many; cdr3_nt: TGTGCCAGCAGTTTATGGGGAGGGGCCCTCCACTTT; cdr3_aa: CASSLWGGALHF
j_call: TRBJ1-2; d_call: NA; v_call: TRBV27; clone_size: few; cdr3_nt: TGTGCCAGCAGTTTAGTCGGCAGAAAACCTTTTGGCTATGGCTACACCTTC; cdr3_aa: CASSLVGRKPFGYGYTF
j_call: TRBJ2-2; d_call: TRBD1; v_call: TRBV5-4; clone_size: many; cdr3_nt: TGTGCCAGCAGCTTCTCAACAGGGGACACCGGGGAGCTGTTTTTT; cdr3_aa: CASSFSTGDTGELFF
j_call: TRBJ1-5; d_call: TRBD1; v_call: TRBV15; clone_size: NA; cdr3_nt: TGTGCCACCAGCGCCCGACGGACAGGGGGCAGGAATCAGCCCCAGCATTTT; cdr3_aa: CATSARRTGGRNQPQHF
j_call: TRBJ1-6; d_call: TRBD1; v_call: TRBV6-1; clone_size: many; cdr3_nt: TGTGCCAGCAGTGAAAGCACAGGGGTCGATTCACCCCTCCACTTT; cdr3_aa: CASSESTGVDSPLHF
j_call: TRBJ2-7; d_call: TRBD1; v_call: TRBV28; clone_size: many; cdr3_nt: TGTGCCAGCCGGGACAGCCCTTCCTACGAGCAGTACTTC; cdr3_aa: CASRDSPSYEQYF
j_call: TRBJ2-7; d_call: TRBD1; v_call: TRBV7-9; clone_size: NA; cdr3_nt: TGTGCCAGCAGCGTACAGGGGGCCAACTACGAGCAGTACTTC; cdr3_aa: CASSVQGANYEQYF
j_call: TRBJ1-2; d_call: NA; v_call: TRBV5-8; clone_size: many; cdr3_nt: TGTGCCAGCAGCTTGGCCCTACAGTACGGCTACACCTTC; cdr3_aa: CASSLALQYGYTF
j_call: TRBJ2-7; d_call: TRBD2; v_call: TRBV20-1; clone_size: many; cdr3_nt: TGCAGTGCTAGAGCCGGCTGGGCGGGAGGACTGATGCGCTACGAGCAGTACTTC; cdr3_aa: CSARAGWAGGLMRYEQYF
j_call: TRBJ2-7; d_call: TRBD1; v_call: TRBV15; clone_size: NA; cdr3_nt: TGTGCCACCAGCGCCGGGACAGGGATCTACGAGCAGTACTTC; cdr3_aa: CATSAGTGIYEQYF
j_call: TRBJ1-2; d_call: TRBD1; v_call: TRBV6-5; clone_size: NA; cdr3_nt: TGTGCCAGCAGTTCCAGGGACAGGGCGTCGTCTGGCTACACCTTC; cdr3_aa: CASSSRDRASSGYTF
j_call: TRBJ2-7; d_call: NA; v_call: TRBV10-3; clone_size: NA; cdr3_nt: TGTGCCATCAGCGCCAGCAGGACCCTCAGGGGTACAAGGAGGTACGAGCAGTACTTC; cdr3_aa: CAISASRTLRGTRRYEQYF
j_call: TRBJ1-3; d_call: NA; v_call: TRBV14; clone_size: NA; cdr3_nt: TGTGCCGAGGGGATAGGAAACACCATATATTTT; cdr3_aa: CAEGIGNTIYF
j_call: TRBJ2-5; d_call: TRBD1; v_call: TRBV7-9; clone_size: few; cdr3_nt: TGTGCCAGCAGTATCGGGACAGGGGAATACAAGAGACGGGGGAAAACCCAGTACTTC; cdr3_aa: CASSIGTGEYKRRGKTQYF
j_call: TRBJ2-2; d_call: TRBD2; v_call: TRBV7-9; clone_size: NA; cdr3_nt: TGTGCCAGCAGCAGGACTAGCGGGACCGGCGGGGAGCTGTTTTTT; cdr3_aa: CASSRTSGTGGELFF
j_call: TRBJ1-6; d_call: NA; v_call: TRBV7-9; clone_size: many; cdr3_nt: TGTGCCAGCAGCTCGAGGCAGGGGCATAATTCACCCCTCCACTTT; cdr3_aa: CASSSRQGHNSPLHF
j_call: TRBJ1-2; d_call: NA; v_call: TRBV30; clone_size: many; cdr3_nt: TGTGCCTGCAAGGGACACACTGCCGGCTACACCTTC; cdr3_aa: CACKGHTAGYTF
j_call: TRBJ1-4; d_call: NA; v_call: TRBV19; clone_size: many; cdr3_nt: TGTGCCAGTAGTATTTATAGGGCGGCAACTAATGAAAAACTGTTTTTT; cdr3_aa: CASSIYRAATNEKLFF
j_call: TRBJ1-1; d_call: NA; v_call: TRBV30; clone_size: few; cdr3_nt: TGTGCCTGGAGTGGTACAGGGATCACTGAAGCTTTCTTT; cdr3_aa: CAWSGTGITEAFF
j_call: TRBJ2-5; d_call: NA; v_call: TRBV7-3; clone_size: NA; cdr3_nt: TGTGCCAGCAGCTTATGGGTTTACGGGACCCAGTACTTC; cdr3_aa: CASSLWVYGTQYF
j_call: TRBJ2-6; d_call: NA; v_call: TRBV15; clone_size: NA; cdr3_nt: TGTGCCACCAGCAGAGGGGGGGATAGCACTGAAGCTTTC; cdr3_aa: CATSRGGDSTEAF
j_call: TRBJ2-5; d_call: NA; v_call: TRBV5-1; clone_size: many; cdr3_nt: TGCGCCAGCAGCGTGCCGAGCCGGCAAGAGACCCAGTACTTC; cdr3_aa: CASSVPSRQETQYF
j_call: TRBJ1-2; d_call: NA; v_call: TRBV14; clone_size: many; cdr3_nt: TGTGCCAGCAGCGTACAGGCCTATGGCTACACCTTC; cdr3_aa: CASSVQAYGYTF
j_call: TRBJ1-1; d_call: NA; v_call: TRBV5-6; clone_size: many; cdr3_nt: TGTGCCAGCAGCTTGGGGGCATGGACTGAAGCTTTCTTT; cdr3_aa: CASSLGAWTEAFF
j_call: TRBJ2-2; d_call: NA; v_call: TRBV15; clone_size: NA; cdr3_nt: TGTGCCACCAGCAGGGAGACAGGGAACACCGGGGAGCTGTTTTTT; cdr3_aa: CATSRETGNTGELFF
j_call: TRBJ1-2; d_call: NA; v_call: TRBV10-3; clone_size: many; cdr3_nt: TGTGCCATCAGTGGACGGTCCTATGGCTACACCTTC; cdr3_aa: CAISGRSYGYTF
j_call: TRBJ2-6; d_call: NA; v_call: TRBV4-1; clone_size: few; cdr3_nt: TGCGCCAGCAGCACATGGGGTGGTGACAGGATTTCCCGCTCTGGGGCCAACGTCCTGACTTTC; cdr3_aa: CASSTWGGDRISRSGANVLTF
j_call: TRBJ2-7; d_call: NA; v_call: TRBV9; clone_size: many; cdr3_nt: TGTGCCAGCAGCGTAGGTGTCGGATCCTACGAGCAGTACTTC; cdr3_aa: CASSVGVGSYEQYF
j_call: TRBJ2-5; d_call: NA; v_call: TRBV5-1; clone_size: many; cdr3_nt: TGCGCCAGCAGCCCCTCGACCTCATTGACCCAGTACTTC; cdr3_aa: CASSPSTSLTQYF
j_call: TRBJ1-5; d_call: NA; v_call: TRBV6-5; clone_size: many; cdr3_nt: TGTGCCAGTCAGGGAATTGCTAGCAATCAGCCCCAGCATTTT; cdr3_aa: CASQGIASNQPQHF
j_call: TRBJ1-2; d_call: NA; v_call: TRBV7-2; clone_size: many; cdr3_nt: TGTGCCAGCAGCTATTACGCGTCCAGCGCCAGAATATACTATGGCTACACCTTC; cdr3_aa: CASSYYASSARIYYGYTF
j_call: TRBJ2-5; d_call: NA; v_call: TRBV15; clone_size: NA; cdr3_nt: TGTGCCACCAGCAGAGTTAGGGGACTCCAAGAGACCCAGTACTTC; cdr3_aa: CATSRVRGLQETQYF
j_call: TRBJ1-2; d_call: NA; v_call: TRBV7-3; clone_size: NA; cdr3_nt: TGTGCCAGCAGCTTAACAGGGGCCTATGGCTACACCTTC; cdr3_aa: CASSLTGAYGYTF
j_call: TRBJ2-6; d_call: NA; v_call: TRBV7-8; clone_size: many; cdr3_nt: TGTGCCAGCAGCTTAATGAGTTACAGGCTCTCTGGGGCCAACGTCCTGACTTTC; cdr3_aa: CASSLMSYRLSGANVLTF
j_call: TRBJ2-5; d_call: NA; v_call: TRBV7-3; clone_size: NA; cdr3_nt: TGTGCCAGCGGGCTCAAAGAGACCCAGTACTTC; cdr3_aa: CASGLKETQYF
j_call: TRBJ1-6; d_call: NA; v_call: TRBV2; clone_size: NA; cdr3_nt: TGTGCCAGCACCTCGAGTATTCAGGTGTCCTATAGTTCACCCCTCCACTTT; cdr3_aa: CASTSSIQVSYSSPLHF
j_call: TRBJ1-6; d_call: NA; v_call: TRBV2; clone_size: few; cdr3_nt: TGTGCCAGCAGTGACTCAGCGACGGATTCACCCCTCCACTTT; cdr3_aa: CASSDSATDSPLHF
j_call: TRBJ1-1; d_call: NA; v_call: TRBV5-4; clone_size: many; cdr3_nt: TGTGCCAGCAGCGTGGGCCTCTTAGTCGGGGATGGCACTGAAGCTTTCTTT; cdr3_aa: CASSVGLLVGDGTEAFF
j_call: TRBJ1-2; d_call: NA; v_call: TRBV27; clone_size: many; cdr3_nt: TGTGCCAGCAGTGAGGGGTACGGGGGACGGGCCTATGGCTACACCTTC; cdr3_aa: CASSEGYGGRAYGYTF
j_call: TRBJ1-2; d_call: NA; v_call: TRBV12-3/TRBV12-4; clone_size: many; cdr3_nt: TGTGCCAGCAGTCCCGGGACTACCTATGGCTACACCTTC; cdr3_aa: CASSPGTTYGYTF